The source of this T cell receptor beta chain is a study of OX40 agonist ivuxolimab in advanced cancers. Overall study context: Patients with hepatocellular carcinoma, melanoma, renal cell or head and neck cancer made up the dose-escalation patients. Study conclusions and caveats: With doses of 0.1 to 3.0 mg/kg, CD4+ and CD8+ blood T cells had undergone clonal expansion by week 6. The study found that CD8+ T cells averaged more expanded clones than CD4+.

TCRdb keeps only in-frame clones here, not all; method: immunoSEQ multiplex PCR. The table lists approximately 82,000 clones, roughly 92% of them singletons, with about 0.7% in the top ten. Anyone with autoimmune disease history or systemic immunosuppression was excluded. V shed 4 bases and J 1 base; nucleotides not matched to a gene: 4. There are 16 residues in the CDR3. The germline gives CDR1 MGHRA, CDR2 YSYEKL. Points on this clone: Its specificity is unknown.

Sequences were derived from CD4+ or CD8+ T cells sorted from blood, sampled in a trial of the OX40 agonist ivuxolimab. The source of this sequence is an adult with an advanced solid tumor such as melanoma, head and neck, liver or kidney cancer. J is TRBJ2-6 and V is TRBV4-1, with 7 bases lining up with TRBD1. The CDR3 DNA reads as TGCGCCAGCAGCCCTCTGACAGGGTCTGGGGCCAACGTCCTGACTTTC. Amino acid sequence: CASSPLTGSGANVLTF.